This TCR beta chain is drawn from a study of shared clonotypes between healthy human individuals. The overall study: Two women and a few men aged 18 to 49 served as donors.

Study-level findings and limits: Generally, naive subsets came out with larger estimated richness than memory subsets.

Trimming pared 1 base from V and 7 bases from J, leaving 17 bases between. This CDR3 is built from 15 residues. CDR1 and CDR2 (germline): SEHNR, FQNEAQ (reference sequence). A remark on this clone: Its antigen is undetermined.

Deep level was the assay's run setting. Method: immunoSEQ multiplex PCR; TCRdb's copy keeps in-frame clones and lacks some. The sample contains about 980,000 clones, more than 75% of which appear only once. This sequence originates from a man younger than 35 in good health. The specimen sequenced was memory CD4+ T cells sorted from blood. Noted subset: CD45RA-negative fraction. The chain recombines TRBV7-9 with TRBJ2-7, with D maybe TRBD2 (5 bases). The CDR3 sequence: CASSLGSGSVAEQYF. CDR3 in DNA: TGTGCCAGCAGCTTAGGGTCGGGATCCGTGGCTGAGCAGTACTTC.